A single sample is the source of the 12 T cell receptor beta chains below, sequenced in a study of a mutant IDH1 vaccine in newly diagnosed glioma. Specified time point: baseline, week 1 (first vaccination visit). Documented treatment: pre-vaccination baseline after standard-of-care therapy. Profiling relied on immunoSEQ multiplex PCR, and the TCRdb table lists in-frame clones only, not all of them. Here the sample spans around 63,000 clones, about 91% being singletons. Sequences were derived from PBMCs, sampled from a glioma patient treated with radiotherapy, temozolomide or both. The receptors here all came from a man aged 50 or older with glioma.

CDR3 coding DNA: TGTGCCAGCAGTTTAGGGATGGTAAATCAGCCCCAGCATTTT. It is translated as CASSLGMVNQPQHF. The rearrangement links TRBV28 to TRBJ1-5; unclear D gene. The V and J ends lost 2 bases and 4 bases respectively, with 9 bases between them. CDR1 is MDHEN, CDR2 SYDVKM, per germline. CDR3 size: 14 residues.

The chain couples TRBV5-1 to TRBJ2-7; tentatively, D is TRBD2 (7 bases). The length of the CDR3 is 16 residues. Looked up from germline, CDR1 is SGHRS and CDR2 is YFSETQ. V lost 2 bases and J lost 6, with 21 bases in between. In DNA form, the CDR3 reads TGCGCCAGCAGCTTCTCGGTGGTGGGGGGGCCAATCGAGCAGTACTTC. Protein product: CASSFSVVGGPIEQYF. The variable domain in full, with the rest retrieved from reference TRBV5-1 and TRBJ2-7, is KAGVTQTPRYLIKTRGQQVTLSCSPISGHRSVSWYQQTPGQGLQFLFEYFSETQRNKGNFPGRFSGRQFSNSRSEMNVSTLELGDSALYLCASSFSVVGGPIEQYFGPGTRLTVT.

A single count supports this clone. The genes are TRBV13 and TRBJ1-3; D is ambiguous. This CDR3 has 16 residues. V was clipped by 0 bases and J by 2 bases, with 11 bases between them. Germline V gene sequence: CDR1 PRHDT, CDR2 FYEKMQ (reference sequence). The CDR3 DNA reads as TGTGCCAGCAGCTTAGGCCGTAGAAGGGCTGGAAACACCATATATTTT. Residues: CASSLGRRRAGNTIYF.

The rearrangement joins TRBV19 to TRBJ2-7; TRBD1 matches at 8 bases. J gave up 3 bases and V 5 bases, and 9 bases lay outside the gene matches. This CDR3 comprises 15 residues. The germline gives CDR1 LNHDA, CDR2 SQIVND (reference sequence). The chain's CDR3 is CASSFGTGVYYEQYF. CDR3 sequence (DNA): TGTGCCAGTAGTTTCGGGACAGGCGTCTACTACGAGCAGTACTTC. The entire variable domain, with the rest obtained from reference TRBV19 and TRBJ2-7, is as follows: DGGITQSPKYLFRKEGQNVTLSCEQNLNHDAMYWYRQDPGQGLRLIYYSQIVNDFQKGDIAEGYSVSREKKESFPLTVTSAQKNPTAFYLCASSFGTGVYYEQYFGPGTRLTVT.

The CDR3 sequence is CASSYRGFGTDTQYF. DNA for the CDR3: TGTGCCAGCAGCTACAGGGGGTTCGGGACAGATACGCAGTATTTT. The rearrangement joins TRBV7-9 to TRBJ2-3; 8 bases line up with TRBD1. Germline-derived CDR1 and CDR2 are SEHNR and FQNEAQ (reference sequence). The ends lost 4 bases at V and 3 bases at J; junction bases unmatched: 6. The CDR3 runs 15 residues.

The chain couples TRBV19 to TRBJ2-7; D possibly corresponds to TRBD2 (6 bases). This CDR3 spans 18 amino acids. Germline CDR1 is LNHDA and CDR2 is SQIVND (reference sequence). Trimming pared 4 bases from V and 0 bases from J, leaving 22 bases between. The CDR3 nucleotides are TGTGCCAGTAGTACCCACCCCCGTGGAGGGCCCCCCTCCTACGAGCAGTACTTC. It yields the protein CASSTHPRGGPPSYEQYF.

This clone was seen a single time. V gene TRBV9 combines with J gene TRBJ2-1, with a possible D match to TRBD1 (5 bases). The germline CDR1 and CDR2 sequences are SGDLS and YYNGEE. The CDR3 runs to 15 residues. With 0 bases removed from V and 6 bases from J, the gap between germline ends came to 13 bases. This CDR3 reads CASSVAGYAGNEQFF. As DNA, the CDR3 is TGTGCCAGCAGCGTAGCAGGGTATGCAGGCAATGAGCAGTTCTTC.

CDR3: CASSLSETGGYEQYF. For the CDR3, the DNA is TGTGCCAGCAGCCTGAGTGAGACAGGGGGCTACGAGCAGTACTTC. The V gene is TRBV7-9, the J gene TRBJ2-7, with 9 nucleotides matching TRBD1. V shed 5 bases and J 3 bases; nucleotides not matched to a gene: 8. Germline lookup yields CDR1 SEHNR and CDR2 FQNEAQ (reference sequence). This CDR3 comprises 15 residues. Full variable domain (outside the CDR3, taken from reference TRBV7-9 and TRBJ2-7): DTGVSQNPRHKITKRGQNVTFRCDPISEHNRLYWYRQTLGQGPEFLTYFQNEAQLEKSRLLSDRFSAERPKGSFSTLEIQRTEQGDSAMYLCASSLSETGGYEQYFGPGTRLTVT.

V gene TRBV5-1 combines with J gene TRBJ2-2, with D possibly TRBD1 on 6 matching bases. V dropped 7 bases and J dropped 4 bases, with 11 bases sitting between them. The CDR3 covers 13 residues. Germline CDR1 is SGHRS and CDR2 is YFSETQ. CDR3 amino acids: CASHDRSTGELFF. The DNA for the CDR3 is TGCGCCAGCCATGACAGGTCCACCGGGGAGCTGTTTTTT.

This clone came up once. The gene calls are TRBV6-5 and TRBJ2-5; TRBD1 agrees at 11 bases. V was clipped by 2 bases and J by 4 bases; unmatched bases: 3. The germline V gene has CDR1 MNHEY and CDR2 SVGAGI. CDR3 length equals 15 residues. The CDR3 DNA is TGTGCCAGCAGTTACAGGACAGGGGGCAGAGAGACCCAGTACTTC. This gives the protein CASSYRTGGRETQYF.

This clone was observed once. V usage is TRBV27 and J usage is TRBJ1-6, with D possibly matching TRBD1 (6 bases). Germline V gene data show CDR1 as MNHEY and CDR2 as SMNVEV (reference sequence). The V end lost 7 bases, the J end lost 2 bases, and 18 bases lay between the germline ends. The CDR3 loop spans 17 amino acids. This CDR3 is CASINNLTGTYNSPLHF. The CDR3 nucleotides are TGTGCCAGCATCAATAATTTGACAGGTACCTATAATTCACCCCTCCACTTT.

CDR3 nucleotides: TGTGCCAGCAGTGGCTGGGGTCCTGAGAATTCACCCCTCCACTTT. It is translated as CASSGWGPENSPLHF. The chain carries TRBV25-1 and TRBJ1-6; D not resolved. CDR3 length: 15 residues. Germline V gene data show CDR1 as MGHDK and CDR2 as SYGVNS. Trimming removed 4 bases at V and 7 bases at J, with 14 bases between.